A selection of T cell receptor beta chains follows, all from one sample in a study of blood T cell repertoires in COVID-19. Clones were sequenced by immunoSEQ multiplex PCR, and TCRdb holds only the in-frame ones, with some missing. The sample records around 170,000 clones, around 86% being singletons. Material: peripheral blood. These receptors all stem from a woman between 25 and 40 years old with active or convalescent COVID-19. Each CDR3 is given with its conserved first and last residue. D genes are given only for firm matches. Rows give clone size only sometimes, using once, few, many, or a class for an expanded clone.

TRBV7-9	TRBD1	NA	TRBJ1-3	16	TGTGCCAGCAGCAAAGACAGGGGCTCCTCTGGAAACACCATATATTTT	CASSKDRGSSGNTIYF
TRBV5-1	TRBD2	few	TRBJ2-1	19	TGCGCCAGCAGCTTGAGGGGAGGGGAAGCGGGAGGAACCCGCAATGAGCAGTTCTTC	CASSLRGGEAGGTRNEQFF
TRBV19	TRBD1	few	TRBJ1-5	16	TGTGCCAGTAGTCGGACCGGGACAGTTATAAATCAGCCCCAGCATTTT	CASSRTGTVINQPQHF
TRBV3-1/TRBV3-2	TRBD2	NA	TRBJ2-7	15	TGTGCCAGCAGCCCCCCGCTAGCGGGAACCTACGAGCAGTACTTC	CASSPPLAGTYEQYF
TRBV28	TRBD1	once	TRBJ2-7	15	TGTGCCAGCAGGCAAGGACAGGGAACTTTTTACGAGCAGTACTTC	CASRQGQGTFYEQYF
TRBV11-3	NA	few	TRBJ1-1	17	TGTGCCAGCAGCTCTAGTCGGCCTCCGGTTTTGAACACTGAAGCTTTCTTT	CASSSSRPPVLNTEAFF
TRBV12-2	NA	once	TRBJ1-5	16	TGTGCAAGTCGCTTGGCGGGGTGGCAGGGGGATCAGCCCCAGCATTTT	CASRLAGWQGDQPQHF
TRBV12-5	TRBD2	NA	TRBJ2-2	19	TGTGCTAGTGGTTTGGTACTGACTAGCGAAGGGGGGTACACCGGGGAGCTGTTTTTT	CASGLVLTSEGGYTGELFF
TRBV7-2	NA	once	TRBJ2-7	15	TGTGCCAGCAGCCCAGAGGGGCGGGGTCCCTACGAGCAGTACTTC	CASSPEGRGPYEQYF
TRBV28	NA	NA	TRBJ1-1	15	TGTGCCAGCAGTTTCATTGACACGCGGGACACTGAAGCTTTCTTT	CASSFIDTRDTEAFF
TRBV27	NA	NA	TRBJ1-2	15	TGTGCCAGCAGTTCCTATAGGGGGGAGGGCTATGGCTACACCTTC	CASSSYRGEGYGYTF